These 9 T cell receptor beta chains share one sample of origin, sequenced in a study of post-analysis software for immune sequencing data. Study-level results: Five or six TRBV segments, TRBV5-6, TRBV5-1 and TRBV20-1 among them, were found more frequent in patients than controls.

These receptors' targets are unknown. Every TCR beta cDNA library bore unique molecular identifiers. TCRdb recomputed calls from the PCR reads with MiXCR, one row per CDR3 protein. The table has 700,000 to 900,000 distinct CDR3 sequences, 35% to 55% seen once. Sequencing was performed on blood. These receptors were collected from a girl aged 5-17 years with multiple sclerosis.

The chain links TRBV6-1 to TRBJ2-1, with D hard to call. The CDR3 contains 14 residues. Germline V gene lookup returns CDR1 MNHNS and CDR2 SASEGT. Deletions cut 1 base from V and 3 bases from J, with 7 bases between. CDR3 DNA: TGTGCCAGCAGTGAAGTAAACAGCTACAATGAGCAGTTCTTC. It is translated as CASSEVNSYNEQFF.

CDR3 loop: CASSWGQEETQYF. The CDR3 DNA follows: TGCGCCAGCAGCTGGGGACAGGAAGAGACCCAGTACTTC. The chain recombines TRBV5-1 with TRBJ2-5, with 8 bases lining up with TRBD1. Germline CDR1 and CDR2: SGHRS and YFSETQ. The CDR3 consists of 13 residues. V was clipped by 3 bases and J by 3 bases; unmatched bases: 1.

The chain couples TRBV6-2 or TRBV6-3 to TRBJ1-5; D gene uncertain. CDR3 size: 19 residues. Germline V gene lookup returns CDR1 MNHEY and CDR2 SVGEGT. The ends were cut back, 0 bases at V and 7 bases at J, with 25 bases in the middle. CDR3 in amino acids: CASSYSFWEAGSDLQPQHF. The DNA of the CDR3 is TGTGCCAGCAGTTACTCGTTTTGGGAGGCGGGGTCTGACTTACAGCCCCAGCATTTT.

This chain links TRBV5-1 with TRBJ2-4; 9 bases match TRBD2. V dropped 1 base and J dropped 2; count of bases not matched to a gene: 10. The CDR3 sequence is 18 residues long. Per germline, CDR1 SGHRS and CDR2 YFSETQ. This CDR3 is CASSLSPLSGRTKNIQYF. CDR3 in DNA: TGCGCCAGCAGCTTGTCCCCACTCAGCGGGAGGACCAAAAACATTCAGTACTTC.

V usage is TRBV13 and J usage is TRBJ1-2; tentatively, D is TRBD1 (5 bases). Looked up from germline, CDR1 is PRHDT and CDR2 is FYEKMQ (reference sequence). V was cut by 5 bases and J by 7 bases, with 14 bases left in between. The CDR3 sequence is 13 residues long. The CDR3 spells CASSPQGMGGYTF. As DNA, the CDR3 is TGTGCCAGCAGCCCTCAGGGAATGGGTGGCTACACCTTC.

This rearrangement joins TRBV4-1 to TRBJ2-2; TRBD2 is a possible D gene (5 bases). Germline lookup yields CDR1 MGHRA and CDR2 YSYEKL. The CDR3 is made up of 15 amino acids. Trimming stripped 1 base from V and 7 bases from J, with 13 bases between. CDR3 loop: CASSQVEGLDGELFF. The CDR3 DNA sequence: TGCGCCAGCAGCCAAGTAGAGGGCCTGGACGGGGAGCTGTTTTTT.

As DNA, the CDR3 is TGCAGTGCTAGAGGGGGTACATTCTCCTACAATGAGCAGTTCTTC. Translating it yields CSARGGTFSYNEQFF. V usage is TRBV20-1 and J usage is TRBJ2-1; no clear D. V lost 1 base and J lost 0, with 10 bases in between. The CDR3 is made up of 15 amino acids. CDR1 is DFQATT and CDR2 is SNEGSKA in the germline V gene (reference sequence).

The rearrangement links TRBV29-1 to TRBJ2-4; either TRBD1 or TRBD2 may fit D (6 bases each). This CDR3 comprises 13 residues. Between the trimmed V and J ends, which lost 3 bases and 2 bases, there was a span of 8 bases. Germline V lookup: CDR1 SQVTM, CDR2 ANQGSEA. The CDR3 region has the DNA TGCAGCGTTGAGGGGGGCTCCAAAAACATTCAGTACTTC. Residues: CSVEGGSKNIQYF.

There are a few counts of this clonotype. The DNA of the CDR3 is TGTGCCAGCAGTCCCCGCTCGGGGTTAAGCAATCAGCCCCAGCATTTT. Translating it yields CASSPRSGLSNQPQHF. The chain is built from TRBV6-5 and TRBJ1-5; D not certain. The V end was cut by 5 bases, the J end by 1 base, with 15 bases between. The CDR3 has 16 residues. CDR1 is MNHEY and CDR2 is SVGAGI in the germline V gene.